Listed here are 26 T cell receptor beta chains from one sample, sequenced in a study of cytomegalovirus exposure and HLA in healthy donors. Vbeta (60) and Jbeta (13) primers were used in the PCR. Here immunoSEQ multiplex PCR was the method, and the copy in TCRdb shows in-frame clones only, minus some. The sample includes 150,000 to 180,000 clones, 65% to 75% seen only once; the top ten take roughly 2%. Sequenced material: PBMCs. The receptors shown here come from a man younger than 40 in good health and CMV-seronegative.

This chain uses TRBV2 with TRBJ1-2; no definite D call. Looked up from germline, CDR1 is SNHLY and CDR2 is FYNNEI. V shed 3 bases and J shed 4 bases, with 15 bases lying between them. The CDR3 totals 15 residues. The chain's CDR3 is CASSERARSVYGYTF. The DNA for the CDR3 is TGTGCCAGCAGTGAGAGGGCCAGAAGTGTCTATGGCTACACCTTC.

The V call is TRBV19, the J call TRBJ1-4, with D possibly being TRBD1 (5 bases). The CDR3 loop spans 15 amino acids. Trimming shortened V by 6 bases and J by 4 bases, and 15 bases separated the two germline ends. Germline CDR1 and CDR2: LNHDA and SQIVND (reference sequence). This chain's CDR3 is CASSPTGENNEKLFF. The DNA for the CDR3 is TGTGCCAGTAGCCCTACAGGAGAAAATAATGAAAAACTGTTTTTT.

This clone occurred a few times. This sequence joins TRBV5-1 and TRBJ2-1, with 7 positions matching TRBD2. Looked up from germline, CDR1 is SGHRS and CDR2 is YFSETQ. Trimming took 4 bases from V and 5 from J; bases not matched to a gene: 9. The CDR3 has 15 amino acids. CDR3: CASSHEGGGNNEQFF. The CDR3 region has the DNA TGCGCCAGCAGCCATGAGGGCGGGGGTAACAATGAGCAGTTCTTC.

V and J are TRBV5-6 and TRBJ2-2; 14 bases agree with TRBD2. Germline lookup yields CDR1 SGHDT and CDR2 YYEEEE. V trimming: 3 bases; J trimming: 5 bases; junction bases outside the gene matches: 3. CDR3 length equals 16 residues. The CDR3 here is CASSSRTSGGTGELFF. The CDR3 nucleotides read TGTGCCAGCAGCTCGAGGACTAGCGGGGGGACCGGGGAGCTGTTTTTT.

Remarks on this clone: Other DNA sequences in the sample encode the same CDR3. The gene calls are TRBV5-1 and TRBJ2-3; TRBD1 matches 7 bases. This CDR3 spans 14 amino acids. Germline CDR1 SGHRS, CDR2 YFSETQ. The trim removed 5 bases at V and 0 bases at J, leaving 3 bases unmatched. The CDR3 nucleotides are TGCGCCAGCAGTTCGGGACAGAGCACAGATACGCAGTATTTT. It specifies CASSSGQSTDTQYF.

The V gene is TRBV7-2, the J gene TRBJ2-7; D is uncertain. In germline, CDR1 is SGHTA, CDR2 FQGNSA. The CDR3 runs to 15 residues. V gave up 5 bases and J gave up 2 bases, with 16 bases separating them. CDR3 sequence reads: CASSKYFLPTYEQYF. CDR3 bases: TGTGCCAGCAGCAAATACTTTTTGCCTACCTACGAGCAGTACTTC.

The V and J genes are TRBV27 and TRBJ2-1; 8 bases fit TRBD1. The trim removed 1 base at V and 8 bases at J, leaving 13 bases unmatched. From germline, CDR1 is MNHEY and CDR2 SMNVEV (reference sequence). CDR3 length: 17 residues. In DNA form, the CDR3 reads TGTGCCAGCAGTTTATGCAGCTGCTGGACAGGGATACATGAGCAGTTCTTC. It translates to CASSLCSCWTGIHEQFF.

This sequence joins TRBV28 and TRBJ1-5; 7 bases map to TRBD1. V shed 0 bases and J 3 bases; nucleotides not matched to a gene: 8. Germline lookup yields CDR1 MDHEN and CDR2 SYDVKM. CDR3 length: 17 amino acids. DNA of the CDR3: TGTGCCAGCAGTTTATGGGGTTTGGGACAGTCCAATCAGCCCCAGCATTTT. Protein sequence: CASSLWGLGQSNQPQHF. Using reference TRBV28 and TRBJ1-5 for the parts outside the CDR3, the full variable domain is DVKVTQSSRYLVKRTGEKVFLECVQDMDHENMFWYRQDPGLGLRLIYFSYDVKMKEKGDIPEGYSVSREKKERFSLILESASTNQTSMYLCASSLWGLGQSNQPQHFGDGTRLSIL.

In its sample, this clone was seen once. The gene calls are TRBV2 and TRBJ2-3; D is possibly TRBD2 (7 bases). CDR1 is SNHLY and CDR2 is FYNNEI in the germline V gene. There are 15 residues in the CDR3. Trimming removed 9 bases from V and 2 bases from J, with 18 bases in between. The CDR3, as DNA: TGTGCCAGACAACTAAGGGGGGGATACACAGATACGCAGTATTTT. This gives the protein CARQLRGGYTDTQYF.

The V call is TRBV25-1, the J call TRBJ1-1; 9 bases agree with TRBD1. The CDR3 sequence is 18 residues long. The V and J ends lost 3 bases and 3 bases, in that order; junction bases with no gene match: 14. CDR1 and CDR2 (germline): MGHDK, SYGVNS. The CDR3: CASSDSTGGSLRDTEAFF. CDR3 nucleotide sequence: TGTGCCAGCAGTGATTCGACAGGGGGATCATTACGGGACACTGAAGCTTTCTTT. The full variable domain, completed using reference TRBV25-1 and TRBJ1-1, is EADIYQTPRYLVIGTGKKITLECSQTMGHDKMYWYQQDPGMELHLIHYSYGVNSTEKGDLSSESTVSRIRTEHFPLTLESARPSHTSQYLCASSDSTGGSLRDTEAFFGQGTRLTVV.

V usage is TRBV11-1 and J usage is TRBJ2-5, with TRBD1 identical over 11 bases. CDR1 and CDR2 (germline): SGHAT, FQDESV (reference sequence). The CDR3 is 16 residues long. The V segment lost 0 bases and the J segment 4 bases; nucleotides outside the gene matches: 4. CDR3 bases: TGTGCCAGCAGCTTAGCGGGGACAGGGGGACGAGAGACCCAGTACTTC. It encodes CASSLAGTGGRETQYF.

The chain carries TRBV30 and TRBJ2-5; 7 bases are a match to TRBD2. Unmatched junction bases numbered 8, after V lost 5 bases and J lost 2 bases. Germline assignment: CDR1 GTSNPN and CDR2 SVGIG (reference sequence). The CDR3 runs to 14 residues. CDR3 bases: TGTGCCTGGGCTCCCCTAGCGGTGCAAGAGACCCAGTACTTC. Protein: CAWAPLAVQETQYF. The full variable domain, its missing parts supplied by reference TRBV30 and TRBJ2-5, is SQTIHQWPATLVQPVGSPLSLECTVEGTSNPNLYWYRQAAGRGLQLLFYSVGIGQISSEVPQNLSASRPQDRQFILSSKKLLLSDSGFYLCAWAPLAVQETQYFGPGTRLLVL.

The chain couples TRBV13 to TRBJ2-7; D remains unclear. V was clipped by 4 bases and J by 2 bases, with 9 bases between them. The CDR3 consists of 13 residues. CDR1 is PRHDT and CDR2 is FYEKMQ in the germline V gene (reference sequence). CDR3 nucleotide sequence: TGTGCCAGCAGCTCACGCAGTACCTACGAGCAGTACTTC. It is translated as CASSSRSTYEQYF.

The V gene is TRBV19, the J gene TRBJ2-2, with 11 bases identical to TRBD2. The CDR3 extends over 19 amino acids. With 1 base clipped from V and 2 bases from J, the junction kept 9 bases outside the gene matches. Germline CDR1 LNHDA, CDR2 SQIVND (reference sequence). The DNA of the CDR3 is TGTGCCAGTAGTATAGTACTAGCGGGGGCCTCGAGAAACACCGGGGAGCTGTTTTTT. This gives the protein CASSIVLAGASRNTGELFF.

V usage is TRBV19 and J usage is TRBJ1-1, with TRBD1 matching over 8 bases. Germline CDR1 reads LNHDA; CDR2 reads SQIVND (reference sequence). The length of the CDR3 is 13 residues. V lost 5 bases to trimming and J lost 9 bases; unmatched junction nucleotides: 8. CDR3 sequence (DNA): TGTGCCAGTAGTCCTGGACAGGGTGGGCAAGCTTTCTTT. Its protein is CASSPGQGGQAFF.

V gene TRBV28 combines with J gene TRBJ2-1; D perhaps matches TRBD1 (7 bases). Germline CDR1 reads MDHEN; CDR2 reads SYDVKM. V lost 5 bases, J lost 7 bases, and 21 bases lay in between. CDR3 size: 16 residues. The CDR3 DNA is TGTGCCAGCAGTCCCTCTAGGAGGGGGCGCGTGAATGAGCAGTTCTTC. Its translation: CASSPSRRGRVNEQFF.

This rearrangement joins TRBV5-8 to TRBJ2-6, with D possibly being TRBD1 (6 bases). Trimming took 4 bases from V and 3 from J, leaving 11 bases between them. The germline V gene has CDR1 SGHTS and CDR2 YDEGEE. The CDR3 length is 15 residues. The chain's CDR3 is CASSHREFGANVLTF. The CDR3 region has the DNA TGTGCCAGCAGCCACAGGGAATTTGGGGCCAACGTCCTGACTTTC.

The V call is TRBV19, the J call TRBJ2-4; TRBD1 is a possible D gene (6 bases). Germline-derived CDR1 and CDR2 are LNHDA and SQIVND (reference sequence). V was cut by 0 bases and J by 5 bases, with 14 bases left in between. The CDR3 covers 16 residues. CDR3 nucleotide sequence: TGTGCCAGTAGTATAGATCGTTGGGGGCAGGAAAACATTCAGTACTTC. It codes for CASSIDRWGQENIQYF.

Many counts were recorded for this clone. The chain has TRBV6-4 and TRBJ2-6; D is possibly TRBD2 (5 bases). The germline gives CDR1 MRHNA, CDR2 SNTAGT. The CDR3 is 14 amino acids. V lost 3 bases to trimming and J lost 4 bases, with 7 bases between them. CDR3 DNA: TGTGCCAGCAGTGAGGGGAGCGGGGCCAACGTCCTGACTTTC. Translation gives CASSEGSGANVLTF.

This clone has just one count. The rearrangement links TRBV5-6 to TRBJ2-5; no clear D gene. Judging by the DNA end, TRBJ2-7 fits better; the J call may be wrong. This CDR3 has 12 amino acids. Per germline, CDR1 SGHDT and CDR2 YYEEEE. CDR3 DNA: TGTGCCAGCAGTTCCTCCCTTTACGAGCAGTACTTC. Its translation is CASSSSLYEQYF.

In this sample, this clone turned up once. The chain has TRBV5-3 and TRBJ1-2; D ambiguous. TRBV5-3 has ORF status, its function being uncertain. This CDR3 is 13 amino acids long. V gave up 1 base and J gave up 8 bases, with 12 bases separating them. CDR3 sequence: CARSLYSRIGYTF. In DNA form, the CDR3 reads TGTGCCAGAAGCTTGTACAGTCGGATAGGCTACACCTTC.

The chain recombines TRBV11-2 with TRBJ2-7, with D possibly matching TRBD2 (6 bases). Germline V CDR1 and CDR2: SGHAT, FQNNGV. V was shortened by 0 bases and J by 2 bases, with 14 bases between the two germline ends. This CDR3 region has 16 residues. CDR3 coding DNA: TGTGCCAGCAGCTTAGAAGCCGGGACTTTGGCCTACGAGCAGTACTTC. Encoded protein: CASSLEAGTLAYEQYF. The whole variable domain, filled in from reference TRBV11-2 and TRBJ2-7, reads EAGVAQSPRYKIIEKRQSVAFWCNPISGHATLYWYQQILGQGPKLLIQFQNNGVVDDSQLPKDRFSAERLKGVDSTLKIQPAKLEDSAVYLCASSLEAGTLAYEQYFGPGTRLTVT.

The V and J genes are TRBV27 and TRBJ1-1; 8 positions agree with TRBD1. Germline assignment: CDR1 MNHEY and CDR2 SMNVEV (reference sequence). CDR3 length equals 13 residues. J was trimmed by 5 bases and V by 2 bases; bases with no gene match: 1. The CDR3 sequence: CASSLTGGTEAFF. The CDR3 bases are TGTGCCAGCAGTTTAACAGGGGGGACTGAAGCTTTCTTT.

The chain uses TRBV4-1 and TRBJ2-5, with D perhaps TRBD2 (6 bases). The CDR3 runs 15 residues. V was trimmed by 5 bases and J by 2 bases, leaving 15 bases between them. Germline V lookup: CDR1 MGHRA, CDR2 YSYEKL. In nucleotides, the CDR3 is TGCGCCAGCAGCTTATGGGCAGGGAGGCAAGAGACCCAGTACTTC. Protein sequence: CASSLWAGRQETQYF.

The genes are TRBV6-5 and TRBJ2-1; possible D gene TRBD2, 6 bases. The V gene's germline CDR1 is MNHEY and CDR2 SVGAGI. V was cut by 5 bases and J by 0 bases, with 11 bases left in between. This CDR3 has 15 amino acids. The CDR3 is CASSRTTRSYNEQFF. The CDR3 region has the DNA TGTGCCAGCAGTAGGACTACCCGCTCCTACAATGAGCAGTTCTTC.

This chain joins TRBV19 and TRBJ1-5; D gene unclear. The V end was cut by 4 bases, the J end by 7 bases, with 14 bases between. CDR3 length: 14 residues. CDR1 and CDR2 from the germline V gene are LNHDA and SQIVND (reference sequence). CDR3 nucleotide sequence: TGTGCCAGTAGTAGGGCAGGTAGTTTGCAGCCCCAGCATTTT. The encoded protein is CASSRAGSLQPQHF. The complete variable domain, with remaining parts taken from reference TRBV19 and TRBJ1-5, reads DGGITQSPKYLFRKEGQNVTLSCEQNLNHDAMYWYRQDPGQGLRLIYYSQIVNDFQKGDIAEGYSVSREKKESFPLTVTSAQKNPTAFYLCASSRAGSLQPQHFGDGTRLSIL.